Below, 27 T cell receptor beta chains from the same sample are listed, as sequenced in a study of T cell responses to AZD1222 COVID-19 vaccine. Method: immunoSEQ multiplex PCR; TCRdb's copy keeps in-frame clones and lacks some. The profile shows some 150,000 clones, about 91% of them singletons. This specimen was peripheral blood, taken on day 0 of AZD1222 vaccination. Receptors originate from an adult in good health.

This clone was seen a few times. The chain is built from TRBV5-1 and TRBJ1-1, with D possibly matching TRBD1 (5 bases). CDR3 length: 14 residues. The V gene's germline CDR1 is SGHRS and CDR2 YFSETQ. The V end was cut by 0 bases, the J end by 2 bases, with 8 bases between. Here the CDR3 DNA reads TGCGCCAGCAGCTTGGAAGGGGCCAACACTGAAGCTTTCTTT. It translates to CASSLEGANTEAFF.

The V gene is TRBV3-1 (or the pseudogene TRBV3-2), the J gene TRBJ2-5; 13 bases fit TRBD2. CDR1 is LGHDT, CDR2 YNNKEL, per germline (reference sequence). This CDR3 contains 19 residues. Trimming removed 1 base from V and 7 bases from J; junction bases left unmatched: 15. The CDR3 loop reads CASSQVTSGGGLPGGTQYF. CDR3 bases: TGTGCCAGCAGCCAAGTCACTAGCGGGGGGGGTTTACCGGGCGGGACCCAGTACTTC.

The chain joins TRBV12-5 to TRBJ2-3; D unclear. This CDR3 contains 14 residues. The V gene lost 7 bases and the J gene lost 2 bases, with 13 bases spanning the gap. Germline CDR1 and CDR2: LGHNT and FRNRAP. DNA of the CDR3: TGTGCTAGTGCCCTTGGTGGCGCCACAGATACGCAGTATTTT. Amino acids: CASALGGATDTQYF.

The chain combines TRBV7-9 with TRBJ1-4; D remains ambiguous. V gave up 1 base and J gave up 4 bases, with 7 bases separating them. This CDR3 is 14 amino acids long. Germline V gives CDR1 SEHNR, CDR2 FQNEAQ (reference sequence). The CDR3 sequence is CASSLGTGNEKLFF. In nucleotides, the CDR3 is TGTGCCAGCAGCTTAGGAACGGGTAATGAAAAACTGTTTTTT. The full variable domain, with the rest looked up from reference TRBV7-9 and TRBJ1-4, is DTGVSQNPRHKITKRGQNVTFRCDPISEHNRLYWYRQTLGQGPEFLTYFQNEAQLEKSRLLSDRFSAERPKGSFSTLEIQRTEQGDSAMYLCASSLGTGNEKLFFGSGTQLSVL.

This clone was detected only a few times. This chain links TRBV19 with TRBJ1-6; 10 bases align to TRBD1. Germline V CDR1 and CDR2: LNHDA, SQIVND (reference sequence). V was pared by 2 bases and J by 10 bases, with 8 bases of the junction left unmatched. This CDR3 is built from 16 residues. In DNA form, the CDR3 reads TGTGCCAGTAGTATATTGGACGGGACAGGGGACTCACCCCTCCACTTT. As protein: CASSILDGTGDSPLHF.

In the case of this clone: Within the sample, other DNA sequences also encode this same CDR3. The V gene is TRBV6-2 or TRBV6-3, the J gene TRBJ1-2; TRBD1 matches 8 bases. The germline CDR1 and CDR2 sequences are MNHEY and SVGEGT. The CDR3 contains 13 residues. The J segment lost 3 bases and the V segment lost 5 bases, leaving 2 bases of the junction unmatched. The chain's CDR3 is CASSPDRDYGYTF. CDR3 DNA sequence: TGTGCCAGCAGTCCGGACAGGGACTATGGCTACACCTTC.

This sequence joins TRBV6-1 and TRBJ2-7, with D possibly matching TRBD1 (6 bases). This CDR3 is 16 amino acids long. V dropped 1 base and J dropped 0 bases, with 13 bases sitting between them. Germline CDR1 reads MNHNS; CDR2 reads SASEGT. This CDR3 reads CASSEEVGASSYEQYF. The CDR3 DNA follows: TGTGCCAGCAGTGAAGAAGTGGGGGCCAGCTCCTACGAGCAGTACTTC.

The chain couples TRBV9 to TRBJ2-7, with 10 bases fitting TRBD1. From germline, CDR1 is SGDLS and CDR2 YYNGEE. The junction had 3 bases not matched to a gene; V was cut back by 2 bases and J by 4 bases. CDR3 length: 14 residues. The DNA for the CDR3 is TGTGCCAGCAGCGTGGGACAGGGGAGGTACGAGCAGTACTTC. Translation gives CASSVGQGRYEQYF.

The rearrangement joins TRBV19 to TRBJ2-1; D is possibly TRBD1 (6 bases). The germline CDR1 and CDR2 sequences are LNHDA and SQIVND (reference sequence). V lost 6 bases to trimming and J lost 10 bases, with 16 bases between them. This CDR3 comprises 13 residues. Written as DNA, the CDR3 is TGTGCCAGTAGACTTACAGGGTCCGGGGAGCAGTTCTTC. Translation gives CASRLTGSGEQFF.

The rearrangement joins TRBV28 to TRBJ2-7, with a possible D match to TRBD2 (6 bases). CDR3 length: 17 amino acids. Trimming removed 3 bases from V and 0 bases from J, with 18 bases in between. CDR1 and CDR2 from the germline V gene are MDHEN and SYDVKM. In DNA form, the CDR3 reads TGTGCCAGCAGTTTCGGGGCCCACATCGGGGGCTCCTACGAGCAGTACTTC. Translating gives CASSFGAHIGGSYEQYF.

The chain combines TRBV13 with TRBJ1-3, with D possibly matching TRBD1 (6 bases). Per the germline V gene, CDR1 is PRHDT and CDR2 is FYEKMQ (reference sequence). Trimming pared 1 base from V and 4 bases from J, leaving 14 bases between. This CDR3 region has 16 residues. CDR3 sequence (DNA): TGTGCCAGCAGCTTAGTGAGGGCCAGGGGAGGAAACACCATATATTTT. This translates into CASSLVRARGGNTIYF.

CDR3 bases: TGTGCCAGCAGCTCGGGTTACACAGGGGGCCTGTACTTC. This encodes CASSSGYTGGLYF. This chain connects TRBV6-5 to TRBJ2-7; TRBD1 aligns across 9 bases. The germline CDR1 and CDR2 sequences are MNHEY and SVGAGI. With V trimmed by 6 bases and J by 12 bases, 12 bases remained unmatched. This CDR3 spans 13 amino acids.

The gene calls are TRBV7-9 and TRBJ2-5; D assignment may be TRBD1 or TRBD2 (6 bases each). The CDR3 is 16 amino acids. V was pared by 3 bases and J by 0 bases, with 14 bases between. Looked up from germline, CDR1 is SEHNR and CDR2 is FQNEAQ (reference sequence). The CDR3 DNA sequence: TGTGCCAGCAGCTTGGGGGCCTCGGGGGACCAAGAGACCCAGTACTTC. Translating it yields CASSLGASGDQETQYF.

V usage is TRBV3-1 (or the pseudogene TRBV3-2) and J usage is TRBJ1-1; 7 nucleotides match TRBD1. The CDR3 is 16 amino acids. Germline CDR1 reads LGHDT; CDR2 reads YNNKEL (reference sequence). V lost 0 bases, J lost 4 bases, and 8 bases stayed unmatched. CDR3 sequence (DNA): TGTGCCAGCAGCCAAGATGGTCACAGGGGATTCACTGAAGCTTTCTTT. As protein: CASSQDGHRGFTEAFF.

The V call is TRBV30, the J call TRBJ2-5, with TRBD2 matching over 12 bases. This CDR3 comprises 17 residues. Germline trimming cut 0 bases from V and 2 bases from J; bases unmatched to any gene: 7. Per germline, CDR1 GTSNPN and CDR2 SVGIG (reference sequence). The CDR3 nucleotides read TGTGCCTGGAGTGTAGGGTGGCTAGCGGGGGGGCAAGAGACCCAGTACTTC. Translated: CAWSVGWLAGGQETQYF. Looking up the rest from reference TRBV30 and TRBJ2-5 gives the full variable domain: SQTIHQWPATLVQPVGSPLSLECTVEGTSNPNLYWYRQAAGRGLQLLFYSVGIGQISSEVPQNLSASRPQDRQFILSSKKLLLSDSGFYLCAWSVGWLAGGQETQYFGPGTRLLVL.

This chain uses TRBV3-1 (or the pseudogene TRBV3-2) with TRBJ1-6; possible D gene TRBD1, 5 bases. Trimming shortened V by 4 bases and J by 15 bases, and 19 bases separated the two germline ends. The CDR3 spans 14 residues. Germline V gene data show CDR1 as LGHDT and CDR2 as YNNKEL (reference sequence). CDR3 protein: CASSLNWGRSLLHF. CDR3 sequence (DNA): TGTGCCAGCAGCCTTAACTGGGGGAGGTCGCTCCTCCACTTT.

V usage is TRBV4-3 and J usage is TRBJ1-4, with a weak D call TRBD1 (6 bases). This CDR3 contains 16 residues. Germline assignment: CDR1 LGHNA and CDR2 YSLEER. Trimming stripped 0 bases from V and 5 bases from J, with 13 bases between. CDR3 sequence reads: CASSQDYWGPNEKLFF. The CDR3 bases are TGCGCCAGCAGCCAAGATTATTGGGGGCCGAATGAAAAACTGTTTTTT.

The J gene is TRBJ1-1, the V gene TRBV11-2; the D is unclear. The germline V gene has CDR1 SGHAT and CDR2 FQNNGV. The germline V and J ends were trimmed by 0 bases and 10 bases, with 9 bases remaining between them. This CDR3 region has 12 residues. CDR3 bases: TGTGCCAGCAGCTTAGATCAATGGGGAGCTTTCTTT. It specifies CASSLDQWGAFF.

This clone is a singleton in its sample. This sequence joins TRBV18 and TRBJ2-2; 7 bases map to TRBD1. After removal of 5 bases from V and 4 bases from J, the junction contained 7 bases not matched to a gene. Germline values: CDR1 KGHSH, CDR2 LQKENI. The CDR3 is made up of 15 amino acids. DNA for the CDR3: TGTGCCAGCTCAGAGCAACAGGGGAGCACCGGGGAGCTGTTTTTT. It codes for CASSEQQGSTGELFF.

The chain uses TRBV7-2 and TRBJ2-5, with D unresolved. V was cut by 2 bases and J by 7 bases, with 11 bases left in between. Per the germline V gene, CDR1 is SGHTA and CDR2 is FQGNSA. This CDR3 has 13 amino acids. In nucleotides, the CDR3 is TGTGCCAGCAGCTTAAATGATGGGCGGACCCAGTACTTC. It is translated as CASSLNDGRTQYF.

The J gene is TRBJ2-1, the V gene TRBV30, with D hard to call. The CDR3 covers 12 residues. From germline, CDR1 is GTSNPN and CDR2 SVGIG (reference sequence). V was shortened by 0 bases and J by 6 bases, with 6 bases between the two germline ends. Here the CDR3 reads CAWSVSGNEQFF. The CDR3 region has the DNA TGTGCCTGGAGTGTATCAGGCAATGAGCAGTTCTTC. Full variable domain (rest looked up from reference TRBV30 and TRBJ2-1): SQTIHQWPATLVQPVGSPLSLECTVEGTSNPNLYWYRQAAGRGLQLLFYSVGIGQISSEVPQNLSASRPQDRQFILSSKKLLLSDSGFYLCAWSVSGNEQFFGPGTRLTVL.

The genes are TRBV5-1 and TRBJ1-5; D uncertain. CDR3 size: 15 residues. CDR1 SGHRS and CDR2 YFSETQ come from the germline V gene. V lost 1 base, J lost 2 bases, and 10 bases lay in between. The CDR3 coding sequence is TGCGCCAGCAGCTTGATGGACGGGCGCAATCAGCCCCAGCATTTT. It codes for CASSLMDGRNQPQHF.

This chain uses TRBV7-2 with TRBJ1-1, with D unclear. With 1 base removed from V and 5 bases from J, the gap between germline ends came to 8 bases. Germline CDR1 is SGHTA and CDR2 is FQGNSA. The CDR3 is 13 residues long. CDR3: CASSLGRYTEAFF. The CDR3 DNA is TGTGCCAGCAGCTTAGGGAGGTATACTGAAGCTTTCTTT.

This chain links TRBV19 with TRBJ2-2; 7 nucleotides match TRBD2. Per germline, CDR1 LNHDA and CDR2 SQIVND (reference sequence). The CDR3 spans 18 residues. V dropped 1 base and J dropped 0; count of bases not matched to a gene: 8. The CDR3 DNA sequence: TGTGCCAGTAGTATAGCCATCGGGGGGATCACGAACACCGGGGAGCTGTTTTTT. Its translation is CASSIAIGGITNTGELFF.

The chain combines TRBV7-2 with TRBJ2-5, with a weak D call TRBD2 (6 bases). The CDR3 covers 12 residues. The ends were cut back, 4 bases at V and 6 bases at J, with 9 bases in the middle. The germline V gene has CDR1 SGHTA and CDR2 FQGNSA. The CDR3 DNA sequence: TGTGCCAGCAGCTCGGGGAGGCAGACCCAGTACTTC. This encodes CASSSGRQTQYF.

The V gene is TRBV3-1 (or the pseudogene TRBV3-2), the J gene TRBJ1-2, with a weak D call TRBD1 (6 bases). Germline values: CDR1 LGHDT, CDR2 YNNKEL (reference sequence). There are 16 residues in the CDR3. The V and J ends lost 4 bases and 0 bases respectively, with 15 bases between them. The CDR3 region has the DNA TGTGCCAGCAGCCCCCGAGGGGGGGGGACTAACTATGGCTACACCTTC. Its protein is CASSPRGGGTNYGYTF.

V and J are TRBV19 and TRBJ2-1; D possibly corresponds to TRBD2 (6 bases). Germline values: CDR1 LNHDA, CDR2 SQIVND (reference sequence). V lost 11 bases to trimming and J lost 5 bases, with 19 bases between them. The CDR3 is made up of 14 amino acids. CDR3 DNA: TGTGCCTCGAGTCCAGGACTACGGAACAATGAGCAGTTCTTC. Translation: CASSPGLRNNEQFF.